This TCR beta chain was sequenced in a study of blood T cell repertoires in COVID-19. Study in general: Specimens from acute and convalescent COVID-19 originated in the United States, Italy and Spain.

The CDR3 loop spans 15 amino acids. Germline V gene lookup returns CDR1 LNHDA and CDR2 SQIVND (reference sequence). Unmatched junction bases numbered 6, after V lost 5 bases and J lost 3 bases. The table came from immunoSEQ multiplex PCR; TCRdb's copy has only in-frame clones and leaves some out. The repertoire holds fewer than 250,000 clones, with 80% to 85% as singletons. Participant-given clinical history determined each cohort assignment. Up to 2 weeks before entering the study, exposed participants had met a COVID-19 case. This clone was observed a handful of times. This TCR was recovered from a woman in her thirties who had been exposed to COVID-19. The J gene is TRBJ2-5, the V gene TRBV19; 10 bases map to TRBD1. The sequencing input was PBMCs or T cells enriched from blood (not recorded which). CDR3 region: CASSLLGTGEETQYF. CDR3 sequence (DNA): TGTGCCAGTAGTCTACTAGGGACAGGGGAAGAGACCCAGTACTTC.